The 17 T cell receptor beta chains reported below all come from one sample, sequenced in a study of T cells in tuberculosis. Sequencing was performed with immunoSEQ multiplex PCR; in TCRdb, only in-frame clones are kept and a portion is missing. Of approximately 57,000 clones listed, approximately 85% are singletons. Sorting used thawed, overnight-rested PBMC stained with anti-CD3, a viability dye and GMM-loaded CD1B tetramer. The lipid loaded on the CD1B tetramers was C32 glucose monomycolate from Rhodococcus equi. Sequences were obtained from CD1b-GMM tetramer-negative cells sorted from PBMCs. These receptors came from an adult woman with latent tuberculosis.

V is TRBV4-1 and J is TRBJ2-1, with 7 bases fitting TRBD2. The trim removed 1 base at V and 8 bases at J, leaving 11 bases unmatched. This CDR3 spans 16 amino acids. The germline V gene encodes CDR1 MGHRA and CDR2 YSYEKL. DNA for the CDR3: TGCGCCAGCAGCCAAGTGTCGACGGGGGGAAGGGATGAGCAGTTCTTC. It translates to CASSQVSTGGRDEQFF.

V usage is TRBV29-1 and J usage is TRBJ1-2; D uncertain. Germline CDR1 and CDR2: SQVTM and ANQGSEA. This CDR3 is built from 12 residues. V lost 5 bases to trimming and J lost 4 bases, with 11 bases between them. The CDR3 sequence is CSVNLRGYGYTF. In nucleotides, the CDR3 is TGCAGCGTTAACCTACGAGGCTATGGCTACACCTTC.

The chain links TRBV27 to TRBJ1-4; a possible D gene is TRBD1 (5 bases). Germline loops: CDR1 MNHEY, CDR2 SMNVEV (reference sequence). This CDR3 region has 13 residues. V was cut by 6 bases and J by 8 bases, with 13 bases left in between. The CDR3, as DNA: TGTGCCAGCAGGCGCCAGAAGGGGGAAAAACTGTTTTTT. Its translation: CASRRQKGEKLFF.

The chain links TRBV19 to TRBJ1-6; 7 bases line up with TRBD1. From germline, CDR1 is LNHDA and CDR2 SQIVND (reference sequence). Trimming removed 4 bases from V and 7 bases from J; junction bases left unmatched: 10. This CDR3 region has 16 residues. CDR3 nucleotide sequence: TGTGCCAGTAGTACAACCGGGACAGTGGGAAATTCACCCCTCCACTTT. This codes for CASSTTGTVGNSPLHF.

This chain connects TRBV18 to TRBJ1-5; D unresolved. Germline CDR1 reads KGHSH; CDR2 reads LQKENI. The CDR3 runs 14 residues. The V gene lost 3 bases and the J gene lost 4 bases, with 10 bases spanning the gap. In DNA, the CDR3 is TGTGCCAGCTCACCGGGGAGTCCGAATCAGCCCCAGCATTTT. Translation: CASSPGSPNQPQHF.

V and J are TRBV6-6 and TRBJ2-7, with 11 bases identical to TRBD2. V shed 7 bases, J shed 2 bases, and the junction held 1 base outside the gene matches. Germline CDR1 reads MNHNY; CDR2 reads SVGAGI (reference sequence). The CDR3 extends over 13 amino acids. CDR3 nucleotide sequence: TGTGCCAGCAAGACTAGCGGGGCCTACGAGCAGTACTTC. It encodes CASKTSGAYEQYF.

The chain couples TRBV15 to TRBJ2-3; 10 bases fit TRBD2. The length of the CDR3 is 17 residues. Germline V gene lookup returns CDR1 LNHNV and CDR2 YYDKDF (reference sequence). With V trimmed by 0 bases and J by 1 base, 4 bases remained unmatched. CDR3 nucleotides: TGTGCCACCAGCAGAGAGTATCTAGCGGGGGGCACAGATACGCAGTATTTT. Protein product: CATSREYLAGGTDTQYF.

CDR3 sequence (DNA): TGTGCCAGCAGCCAAGATCCGGCGGGAGTTCGTCGCGATGAGCAGTTCTTC. As protein: CASSQDPAGVRRDEQFF. The chain links TRBV14 to TRBJ2-1, with 7 positions matching TRBD2. The germline gives CDR1 SGHDN, CDR2 FVKESK. There are 17 residues in the CDR3. Trimming cost V 0 bases and J 8 bases; bases outside gene matches: 13.

The table lists this clone with a few counts. The rearrangement links TRBV7-9 to TRBJ1-3, with 11 bases that match TRBD1. CDR3 length: 17 amino acids. Germline CDR1 is SEHNR and CDR2 is FQNEAQ (reference sequence). J gave up 5 bases and V 4 bases, and 10 bases lay outside the gene matches. The CDR3 DNA is TGTGCCAGCAGCTCGAATCAGGACAGGGGGCCAAGAAACACCATATATTTT. It specifies CASSSNQDRGPRNTIYF.

The J gene is TRBJ1-2, the V gene TRBV7-2; 7 bases fit TRBD1. CDR1 and CDR2 from the germline V gene are SGHTA and FQGNSA. V dropped 3 bases and J dropped 4; count of bases not matched to a gene: 5. CDR3 length: 14 amino acids. This CDR3 is CASSFGGGLYGYTF. CDR3 bases: TGTGCCAGCAGCTTTGGAGGGGGCCTCTATGGCTACACCTTC.

This clone was observed a single time. The rearrangement links TRBV4-1 to TRBJ2-1; D is ambiguous. The V end lost 1 base, the J end lost 0 bases, and 7 bases lay between the germline ends. Germline values: CDR1 MGHRA, CDR2 YSYEKL. The CDR3 loop spans 15 amino acids. The CDR3: CASSQGMSSYNEQFF. The CDR3, as DNA: TGCGCCAGCAGCCAAGGCATGAGCTCCTACAATGAGCAGTTCTTC.

The CDR3 DNA reads TGCGCCAGCAGCCAAGGGGCTAGCGGGAGGGCCCGGCAGTACTTC. This codes for CASSQGASGRARQYF. The rearrangement links TRBV4-1 to TRBJ2-7, with TRBD2 identical over 12 bases. V shed 1 base and J 9 bases; nucleotides not matched to a gene: 7. Per the germline V gene, CDR1 is MGHRA and CDR2 is YSYEKL. The CDR3 extends over 15 amino acids.

This rearrangement joins TRBV29-1 to TRBJ2-1, with D perhaps matching TRBD2 (6 bases). The CDR3 spans 13 residues. V lost 5 bases and J 6 bases, leaving 14 bases between the germline ends. The germline V gene has CDR1 SQVTM and CDR2 ANQGSEA. CDR3 region: CSVTPGTFNEQFF. The CDR3 DNA follows: TGCAGCGTTACTCCGGGGACTTTCAATGAGCAGTTCTTC.

This chain connects TRBV4-1 to TRBJ2-1, with D perhaps TRBD1 (5 bases). Per germline, CDR1 MGHRA and CDR2 YSYEKL. This CDR3 comprises 21 residues. The germline V and J ends were trimmed by 2 bases and 5 bases, with 31 bases remaining between them. This chain's CDR3 is CASSQKLPRMVLGAENNEQFF. The CDR3 bases are TGCGCCAGCAGCCAAAAGCTACCTCGTATGGTATTAGGGGCAGAGAACAATGAGCAGTTCTTC.

This clone was recorded a few times. The chain recombines TRBV11-2 with TRBJ2-3, with 13 bases that match TRBD2. V shed 0 bases, J shed 0 bases, and the junction held 9 bases outside the gene matches. CDR1 and CDR2 (germline): SGHAT, FQNNGV. There are 20 residues in the CDR3. CDR3 residues: CASSLEGTSGVTTSTDTQYF. CDR3 in DNA: TGTGCCAGCAGCTTAGAGGGGACTAGCGGGGTTACGACTAGCACAGATACGCAGTATTTT.

The chain couples TRBV11-2 to TRBJ1-1; possibly TRBD1 for D (5 bases). The CDR3 consists of 13 residues. With 4 bases removed from V and 6 bases from J, the gap between germline ends came to 12 bases. In germline, CDR1 is SGHAT, CDR2 FQNNGV. The CDR3 DNA follows: TGTGCCAGCAGCTCCGTTCAGGGCTCTGAAGCTTTCTTT. It encodes CASSSVQGSEAFF.

In DNA form, the CDR3 reads TGTGCCAGCAGGGGGCTCTACGAGCAGTACTTC. Its protein product is CASRGLYEQYF. This rearrangement joins TRBV2 to TRBJ2-7, with a weak D call TRBD1 (5 bases). The CDR3 spans 11 residues. Trimming stripped 6 bases from V and 3 bases from J, with 6 bases between. Looked up from germline, CDR1 is SNHLY and CDR2 is FYNNEI.